The 10 T cell receptor beta chains below were found in one sample sequenced in a study of cytomegalovirus exposure and HLA in healthy donors. Primers: 60 Vbeta forward and 13 Jbeta reverse. Assay: immunoSEQ multiplex PCR; the TCRdb copy retains only in-frame clones and omits some. The sample comprises 140,000 to 150,000 clones, approximately 72% of which are singletons, and 5.5% to 7% rests with the top ten. Sample: PBMCs. Receptors were obtained from a woman in her sixties or seventies in good health and CMV-seronegative.

As concerns this clone: The same CDR3 arises from other DNA sequences in this sample as well. The V call is TRBV5-1, the J call TRBJ1-2; 11 bases fit TRBD1. CDR1 is SGHRS, CDR2 YFSETQ, per germline. This CDR3 contains 15 residues. The ends lost 4 bases at V and 4 bases at J; junction bases unmatched: 6. The CDR3 bases are TGCGCCAGCAGCCCCGGACAGGGGGCCGGCTATGGCTACACCTTC. Its protein product is CASSPGQGAGYGYTF.

The V gene is TRBV11-2, the J gene TRBJ1-6; D might be TRBD1 (5 bases). The ends were cut back, 0 bases at V and 4 bases at J, with 13 bases in the middle. Germline V lookup: CDR1 SGHAT, CDR2 FQNNGV. The CDR3 is made up of 17 amino acids. The CDR3 nucleotides are TGTGCCAGCAGCTTAGATCGCGGGGCCGATTATAATTCACCCCTCCACTTT. Its protein product is CASSLDRGADYNSPLHF.

The chain links TRBV5-6 to TRBJ1-2; a weak D match, TRBD1 (5 bases). Deletions cut 5 bases from V and 1 base from J, with 9 bases between. Germline V CDR1 and CDR2: SGHDT, YYEEEE. The CDR3 contains 13 residues. CDR3 loop: CASRGGFNYGYTF. The CDR3 nucleotides read TGTGCCAGCAGGGGGGGGTTTAACTATGGCTACACCTTC.

The CDR3 loop is CASSFVANKYNEQFF. Written as DNA, the CDR3 is TGTGCCAGCAGCTTTGTAGCGAATAAATACAATGAGCAGTTCTTC. This chain uses TRBV7-2 with TRBJ2-1; possibly TRBD2 for D (5 bases). This CDR3 region has 15 residues. V lost 3 bases and J lost 4, with 13 bases in between. Per germline, CDR1 SGHTA and CDR2 FQGNSA.

This chain links TRBV29-1 with TRBJ2-3; 11 nucleotides match TRBD2. This CDR3 is 13 amino acids long. CDR1 and CDR2 from the germline V gene are SQVTM and ANQGSEA. V lost 6 bases, J lost 4 bases, and 3 bases stayed unmatched. The DNA for the CDR3 is TGCAGCGTACTAGCGGGAGATTCAGATACGCAGTATTTT. It yields the protein CSVLAGDSDTQYF.

The gene calls are TRBV18 and TRBJ2-3, with 11 bases fitting TRBD1. Germline CDR1 reads KGHSH; CDR2 reads LQKENI. V was clipped by 3 bases and J by 3 bases; unmatched bases: 2. The CDR3 runs 15 residues. The CDR3, as DNA: TGTGCCAGCTCACCGGGACAGGGGGTAACAGATACGCAGTATTTT. This codes for CASSPGQGVTDTQYF.

This chain joins TRBV9 and TRBJ2-4, with D perhaps TRBD1 (6 bases). V was trimmed by 4 bases and J by 2 bases, leaving 13 bases between them. Germline loops: CDR1 SGDLS, CDR2 YYNGEE. CDR3 length equals 15 residues. The CDR3 reads CASSHTTGSKNIQYF. CDR3 DNA: TGTGCCAGCAGCCACACGACAGGTTCCAAAAACATTCAGTACTTC.

A few counts support this clone. The rearrangement links TRBV7-9 to TRBJ2-5, with 9 bases lining up with TRBD1. V lost 5 bases, J lost 1 base, and 11 bases stayed unmatched. The germline CDR1 and CDR2 sequences are SEHNR and FQNEAQ (reference sequence). The CDR3 runs 17 residues. Here the CDR3 DNA reads TGTGCCAGCAGCCCACAAGACAGGGGGATTCTCCAAGAGACCCAGTACTTC. It is translated as CASSPQDRGILQETQYF.

J is TRBJ2-3 and V is TRBV7-2; possible D gene TRBD1, 5 bases. The germline V gene has CDR1 SGHTA and CDR2 FQGNSA. With 5 bases removed from V and 4 bases from J, the gap between germline ends came to 10 bases. The CDR3 runs 13 residues. CDR3 bases: TGTGCCAGCAGCATTAGACAGCCAGATACGCAGTATTTT. It is translated as CASSIRQPDTQYF.

With regard to this clone: This specimen includes other DNA sequences encoding the same CDR3. The V and J genes are TRBV28 and TRBJ1-2, with D possibly TRBD1 on 6 matching bases. Germline assignment: CDR1 MDHEN and CDR2 SYDVKM. This CDR3 comprises 12 residues. V was clipped by 6 bases and J by 8 bases, with 13 bases between them. Here the CDR3 DNA reads TGTGCCAGCAGCTCACAGGGTCGGGGCTACACCTTC. Translated: CASSSQGRGYTF.